This T cell receptor (beta chain) derives from a study of blood T cell repertoires in COVID-19. Study details: PBMCs, B-cell-depleted T cells, or T cells were the source of the cDNA or gDNA that made up the material.

Source study methods: Estimated nucleated cell counts came from reference gene primer amplification. Clones were sequenced by immunoSEQ multiplex PCR, and TCRdb holds only the in-frame ones, with some missing. That table supplies the V and J calls and clone size; D and trimming were determined from the DNA. The table records hundreds of thousands of clones, 85% to 90% of them present only once. CDR1 SNHLY and CDR2 FYNNEI come from the germline V gene. V dropped 6 bases and J dropped 3; count of bases not matched to a gene: 7. The CDR3 covers 15 residues. The sequence came from a woman in her forties or fifties with active or convalescent COVID-19. The sequencing sample was made of peripheral blood. The chain uses TRBV2 and TRBJ2-5, with 10 nucleotides matching TRBD2. In DNA form, the CDR3 reads TGTGCCAGCAGCAACACCGGACTAGCGGAAGAGACCCAGTACTTC. Encoded protein: CASSNTGLAEETQYF. Variable domain in full (rest from reference TRBV2 and TRBJ2-5): EPEVTQTPSHQVTQMGQEVILRCVPISNHLYFYWYRQILGQKVEFLVSFYNNEISEKSEIFDDQFSVERPDGSNFTLKIRSTKLEDSAMYFCASSNTGLAEETQYFGPGTRLLVL.